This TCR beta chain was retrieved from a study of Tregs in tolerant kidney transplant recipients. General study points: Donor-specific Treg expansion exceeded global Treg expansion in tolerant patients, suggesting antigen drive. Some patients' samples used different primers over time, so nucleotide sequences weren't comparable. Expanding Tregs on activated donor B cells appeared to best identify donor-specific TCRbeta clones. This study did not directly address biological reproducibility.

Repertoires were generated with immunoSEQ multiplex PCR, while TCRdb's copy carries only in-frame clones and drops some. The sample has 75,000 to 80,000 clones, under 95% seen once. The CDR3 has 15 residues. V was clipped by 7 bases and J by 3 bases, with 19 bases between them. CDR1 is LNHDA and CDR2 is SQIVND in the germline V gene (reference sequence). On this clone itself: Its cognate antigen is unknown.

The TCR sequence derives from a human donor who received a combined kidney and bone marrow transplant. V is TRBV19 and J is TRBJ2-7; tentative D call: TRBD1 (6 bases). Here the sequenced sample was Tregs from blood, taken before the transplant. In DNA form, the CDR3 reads TGTGCCAGTACCTCAAAAGGGGGAAAGGGCTACGAGCAGTACTTC. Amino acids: CASTSKGGKGYEQYF.